These 5 T cell receptor beta chains share one sample of origin, sequenced in a study of T cells after yellow fever vaccination. TCRdb passed the 5' RACE reads through MiXCR, listing each CDR3 protein once. The table lists 610,000 or so distinct CDR3 sequences, 9% to 15% of them singletons. Sequencing was performed on PBMCs, taken on the day of the yellow fever booster vaccination. The origin of the receptors is a man aged 30-40 years who received the YFV17D yellow fever vaccine.

This clonotype was counted at least ten times. The chain is built from TRBV5-1 and TRBJ2-7; the D gene is possibly TRBD2 (6 bases). The CDR3 runs 13 residues. CDR1 and CDR2 (germline): SGHRS, YFSETQ. Between the trimmed V and J ends, which lost 7 bases and 0 bases, there was a span of 11 bases. CDR3 DNA: TGCGCCAGCTCAGGCGGGAACTCCTACGAGCAGTACTTC. Amino acid sequence: CASSGGNSYEQYF.

This clonotype appeared a few times. This chain links TRBV5-4 with TRBJ2-7; 9 nucleotides match TRBD2. Germline loops: CDR1 SGHNT, CDR2 YYREEE (reference sequence). This CDR3 has 16 residues. With V trimmed by 5 bases and J by 12 bases, 21 bases remained unmatched. DNA of the CDR3: TGTGCCAGCAGGTTTGGTCAGGGATTAGCGGGAGAGGTTATGTACTTC. Translation: CASRFGQGLAGEVMYF.

This clonotype was detected once. The rearrangement joins TRBV20-1 to TRBJ2-3; 7 bases map to TRBD2. V shed 3 bases and J 4 bases; nucleotides not matched to a gene: 13. The CDR3 has 16 residues. Per the germline V gene, CDR1 is DFQATT and CDR2 is SNEGSKA (reference sequence). The CDR3 is CSARYMASGPSDTQYF. In DNA form, the CDR3 reads TGCAGTGCTAGGTATATGGCTAGCGGACCTTCAGATACGCAGTATTTT.

This clonotype has more than one count but fewer than ten. The CDR3 DNA follows: TGCGCCAGCAGCTCACCAAGCGGGACCGATATCCTGGCACAAGAGACCCAGTACTTC. Protein: CASSSPSGTDILAQETQYF. The V gene is TRBV5-1, the J gene TRBJ2-5; 7 bases are a match to TRBD2. CDR3 length: 19 amino acids. Germline-derived CDR1 and CDR2 are SGHRS and YFSETQ. V lost 3 bases to trimming and J lost 2 bases; unmatched junction nucleotides: 19.

This chain links TRBV20-1 with TRBJ2-1, with 9 bases fitting TRBD2. CDR1 is DFQATT, CDR2 SNEGSKA, per germline (reference sequence). CDR3 size: 15 residues. V lost 5 bases, J lost 8 bases, and 13 bases stayed unmatched. CDR3 coding DNA: TGCAGTGCTTACATCCTAGCGGGACTCGGCGATGAGCAGTTCTTC. Encoded protein: CSAYILAGLGDEQFF.